This T cell receptor beta chain originates from a study of cytomegalovirus exposure and HLA in healthy donors. The study ran its PCR with 60 Vbeta and 13 Jbeta primers. Authors' processing steps: In a later analysis, roughly 86 million unique TCR beta chains included roughly 11 million shared by two or more donors. The method was immunoSEQ multiplex PCR; TCRdb's version includes in-frame clones alone and lacks a portion of them. That table supplies the V and J calls and clone size; D and trimming were determined from the DNA. Its table records tens of thousands of clones. V lost 6 bases to trimming and J lost 0 bases; unmatched junction nucleotides: 7. Germline V lookup: CDR1 LNHDA, CDR2 SQIVND (reference sequence). This CDR3 is built from 15 residues.

This TCR was recovered from a man aged 50-60 years in good health and CMV-seropositive. The sample taken for sequencing was PBMCs. The V gene is TRBV19, the J gene TRBJ2-5, with 7 bases identical to TRBD1. CDR3 DNA sequence: TGTGCCAGTAGCCCGGGACAGTTGTACCAAGAGACCCAGTACTTC. This gives the protein CASSPGQLYQETQYF. The variable domain in full, with the rest retrieved from reference TRBV19 and TRBJ2-5, is DGGITQSPKYLFRKEGQNVTLSCEQNLNHDAMYWYRQDPGQGLRLIYYSQIVNDFQKGDIAEGYSVSREKKESFPLTVTSAQKNPTAFYLCASSPGQLYQETQYFGPGTRLLVL.